The clone carrying this T cell receptor beta chain was seen a single time. Its specificity is unknown. The data stem from a study of blood T cells in healthy people across ages. For the second PCR, which ran for roughly 7 to 11 cycles, a sample-barcoded 5' primer and a J-beta primer mix were used. TCRdb re-analysed the 5' RACE reads in MiXCR, keeping a single row per CDR3 protein. The repertoire has 1.5 million to 2 million distinct CDR3 sequences, roughly 27% of them found once; the top ten carry less than 9.5%. Study-level points and caveats: Higher diversity and more naive CD4+ cells were features of long-lived donors, compared to aged donors.

Trimming pared 2 bases from V and 8 bases from J, leaving 12 bases between. The CDR3 covers 13 residues. The sample comprised blood. V gene TRBV12-3 or TRBV12-4 combines with J gene TRBJ1-1; D not resolved. The TCR comes from a woman under 40 in good health. CDR3 sequence: CASSLLRGGEAFF. In DNA, the CDR3 is TGTGCCAGCAGTTTACTCCGCGGAGGAGAAGCTTTCTTT.